This T cell receptor beta chain derives from a study of cytomegalovirus exposure and HLA in healthy donors. The study's findings and limits: In a later analysis, common viral pathogens appeared linked to several of the most significant clusters. Indistinguishability led to the exclusion of some V segments, TRBV6-2 and TRBV6-3 included.

Primers: 60 Vbeta forward and 13 Jbeta reverse. Sequenced by immunoSEQ multiplex PCR; TCRdb stores in-frame clones only, minus some. The table records 150,000 or so clones, over 60% of them present only once. Trimming removed 3 bases from V and 4 bases from J; junction bases left unmatched: 14. Germline CDR1 and CDR2: SQVTM and ANQGSEA. This CDR3 has 16 residues. This clone has just a few counts. What it recognizes is unknown. This TCR was sampled from a girl between 10 and 17 years old in good health and CMV-seronegative. V and J are TRBV29-1 and TRBJ1-1; TRBD1 aligns across 7 bases. The sequenced material came from PBMCs. CDR3 amino acids: CSVDGVEVQGGTEAFF. CDR3 coding DNA: TGCAGCGTTGATGGAGTGGAGGTGCAGGGGGGCACTGAAGCTTTCTTT. The complete variable domain, with remaining parts taken from reference TRBV29-1 and TRBJ1-1, reads SAVISQKPSRDICQRGTSLTIQCQVDSQVTMMFWYRQQPGQSLTLIATANQGSEATYESGFVIDKFPISRPNLTFSTLTVSNMSPEDSSIYLCSVDGVEVQGGTEAFFGQGTRLTVV.